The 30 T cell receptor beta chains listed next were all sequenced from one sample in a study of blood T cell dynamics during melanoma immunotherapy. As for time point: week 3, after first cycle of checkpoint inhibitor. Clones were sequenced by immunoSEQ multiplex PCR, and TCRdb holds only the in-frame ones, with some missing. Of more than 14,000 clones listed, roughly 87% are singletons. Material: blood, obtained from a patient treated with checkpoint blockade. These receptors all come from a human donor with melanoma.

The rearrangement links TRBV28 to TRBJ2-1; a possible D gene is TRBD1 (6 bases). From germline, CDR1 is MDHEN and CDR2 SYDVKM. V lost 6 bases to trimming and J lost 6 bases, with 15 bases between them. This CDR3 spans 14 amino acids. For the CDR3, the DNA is TGTGCCAGCAGGAGGACAGCTGGGTCCAATGAGCAGTTCTTC. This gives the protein CASRRTAGSNEQFF.

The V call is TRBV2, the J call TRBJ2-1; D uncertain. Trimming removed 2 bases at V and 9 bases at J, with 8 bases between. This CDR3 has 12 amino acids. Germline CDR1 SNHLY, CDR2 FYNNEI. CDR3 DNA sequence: TGTGCCAGCAGTGAAATGGGTGGTGAGCAGTTCTTC. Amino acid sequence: CASSEMGGEQFF.

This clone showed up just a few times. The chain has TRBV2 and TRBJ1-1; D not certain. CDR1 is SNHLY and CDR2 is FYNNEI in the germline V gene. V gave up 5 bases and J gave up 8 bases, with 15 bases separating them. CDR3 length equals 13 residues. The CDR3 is CASSWRGGREAFF. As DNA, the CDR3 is TGTGCCAGCAGTTGGCGCGGCGGCAGGGAAGCTTTCTTT.

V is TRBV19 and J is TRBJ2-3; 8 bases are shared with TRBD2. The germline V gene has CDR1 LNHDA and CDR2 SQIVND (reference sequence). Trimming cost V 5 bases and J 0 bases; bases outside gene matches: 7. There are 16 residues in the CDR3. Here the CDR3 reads CASSGRSGSSTDTQYF. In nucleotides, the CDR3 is TGTGCCAGTAGTGGGCGAAGCGGGAGTAGCACAGATACGCAGTATTTT.

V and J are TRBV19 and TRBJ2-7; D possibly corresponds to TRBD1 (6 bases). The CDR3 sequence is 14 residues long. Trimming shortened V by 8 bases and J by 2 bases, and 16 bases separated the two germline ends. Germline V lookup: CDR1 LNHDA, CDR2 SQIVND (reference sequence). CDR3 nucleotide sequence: TGTGCCAGTTCCTCTAGGACAGATACCTACGAGCAGTACTTC. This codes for CASSSRTDTYEQYF. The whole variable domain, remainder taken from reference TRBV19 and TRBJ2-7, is DGGITQSPKYLFRKEGQNVTLSCEQNLNHDAMYWYRQDPGQGLRLIYYSQIVNDFQKGDIAEGYSVSREKKESFPLTVTSAQKNPTAFYLCASSSRTDTYEQYFGPGTRLTVT.

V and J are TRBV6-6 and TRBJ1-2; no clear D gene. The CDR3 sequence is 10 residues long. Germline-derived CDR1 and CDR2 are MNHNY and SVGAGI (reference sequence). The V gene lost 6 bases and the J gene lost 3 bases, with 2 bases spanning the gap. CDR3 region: CASRDYGYTF. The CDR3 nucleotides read TGTGCCAGCAGGGACTATGGCTACACCTTC.

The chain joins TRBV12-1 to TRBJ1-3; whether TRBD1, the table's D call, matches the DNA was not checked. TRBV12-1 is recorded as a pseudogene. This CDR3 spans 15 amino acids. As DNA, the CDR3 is TGTGCCAGCCTCAGGGGGCGAGTGAGTGGAAACACCATATATTTT. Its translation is CASLRGRVSGNTIYF.

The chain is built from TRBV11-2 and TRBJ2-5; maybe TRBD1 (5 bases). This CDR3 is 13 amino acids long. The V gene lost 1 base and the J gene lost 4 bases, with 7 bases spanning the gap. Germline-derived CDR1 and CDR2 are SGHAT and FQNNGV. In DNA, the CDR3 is TGTGCCAGCAGCTTAGCAGGGTTAGAGACCCAGTACTTC. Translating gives CASSLAGLETQYF.

The CDR3 sequence: CASSPGLQETQYF. The CDR3 coding sequence is TGTGCCAGCAGCCCGGGACTACAAGAGACCCAGTACTTC. The V and J genes are TRBV11-2 and TRBJ2-5, with 7 bases that match TRBD2. The CDR3 extends over 13 amino acids. CDR1 SGHAT and CDR2 FQNNGV come from the germline V gene. The ends lost 5 bases at V and 2 bases at J; junction bases unmatched: 2.

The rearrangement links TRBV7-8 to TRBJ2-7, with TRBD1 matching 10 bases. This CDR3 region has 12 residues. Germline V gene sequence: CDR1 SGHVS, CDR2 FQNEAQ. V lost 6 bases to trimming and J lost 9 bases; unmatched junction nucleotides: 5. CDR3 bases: TGTGCCAGCAGGATGACAGGGGGCGTGCAGTACTTC. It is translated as CASRMTGGVQYF.

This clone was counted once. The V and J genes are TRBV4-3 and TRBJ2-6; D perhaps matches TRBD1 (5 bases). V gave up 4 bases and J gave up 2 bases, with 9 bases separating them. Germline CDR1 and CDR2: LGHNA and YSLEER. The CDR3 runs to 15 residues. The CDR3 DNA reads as TGCGCCAGCAGCCCACAGGTTCCTGGGGCCAACGTCCTGACTTTC. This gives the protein CASSPQVPGANVLTF.

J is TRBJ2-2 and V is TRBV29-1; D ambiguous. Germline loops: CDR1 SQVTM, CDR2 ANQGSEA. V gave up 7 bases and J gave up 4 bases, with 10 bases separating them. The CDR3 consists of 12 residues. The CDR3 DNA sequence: TGCAGCGCCCGTGAGTTCACCGGGGAGCTGTTTTTT. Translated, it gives CSAREFTGELFF.

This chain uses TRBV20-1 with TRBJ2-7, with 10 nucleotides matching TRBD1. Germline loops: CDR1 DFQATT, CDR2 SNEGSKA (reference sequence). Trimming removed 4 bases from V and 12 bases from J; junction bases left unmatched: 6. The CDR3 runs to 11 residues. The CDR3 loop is CSATDRGGGYF. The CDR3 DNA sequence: TGCAGTGCTACGGACAGGGGGGGAGGGTACTTC.

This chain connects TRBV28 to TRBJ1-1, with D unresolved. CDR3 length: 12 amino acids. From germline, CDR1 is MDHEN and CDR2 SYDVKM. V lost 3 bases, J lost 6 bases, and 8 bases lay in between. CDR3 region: CASSFRHPEAFF. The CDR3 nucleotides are TGTGCCAGCAGTTTCAGACATCCTGAAGCTTTCTTT.

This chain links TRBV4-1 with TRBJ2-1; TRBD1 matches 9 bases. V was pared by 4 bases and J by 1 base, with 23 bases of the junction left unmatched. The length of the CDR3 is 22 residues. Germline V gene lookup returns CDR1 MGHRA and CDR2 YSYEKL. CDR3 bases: TGCGCCAGCAGCCTTCCCGCGGGTGGTGACAGGGGGTCTTATTTATCCTACAATGAGCAGTTCTTC. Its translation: CASSLPAGGDRGSYLSYNEQFF.

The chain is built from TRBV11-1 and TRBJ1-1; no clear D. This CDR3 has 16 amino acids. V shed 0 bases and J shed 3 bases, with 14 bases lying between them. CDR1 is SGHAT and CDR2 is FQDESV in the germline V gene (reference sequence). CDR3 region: CASSLARGYLDTEAFF. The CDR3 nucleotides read TGTGCCAGCAGCTTAGCGCGCGGGTACCTGGACACTGAAGCTTTCTTT.

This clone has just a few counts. The CDR3 protein is CASSPRQLNTEAFF. The CDR3 DNA sequence: TGTGCCAGCAGCCCCCGACAGTTGAACACTGAAGCTTTCTTT. V gene TRBV14 combines with J gene TRBJ1-1; perhaps TRBD1 as D (5 bases). Trimming stripped 4 bases from V and 0 bases from J, with 9 bases between. Per the germline V gene, CDR1 is SGHDN and CDR2 is FVKESK. This CDR3 is built from 14 residues. The complete variable domain, with remaining parts taken from reference TRBV14 and TRBJ1-1, reads EAGVTQFPSHSVIEKGQTVTLRCDPISGHDNLYWYRRVMGKEIKFLLHFVKESKQDESGMPNNRFLAERTGGTYSTLKVQPAELEDSGVYFCASSPRQLNTEAFFGQGTRLTVV.

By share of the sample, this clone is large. Written as DNA, the CDR3 is TGTGCCAGCAGTGGAGCGGGGTACACAGATACGCAGTATTTT. It specifies CASSGAGYTDTQYF. The rearrangement uses TRBV7-9 and TRBJ2-3; 7 bases map to TRBD2. V was clipped by 6 bases and J by 2 bases; unmatched bases: 5. The CDR3 sequence is 14 residues long. Germline V gene sequence: CDR1 SEHNR, CDR2 FQNEAQ (reference sequence).

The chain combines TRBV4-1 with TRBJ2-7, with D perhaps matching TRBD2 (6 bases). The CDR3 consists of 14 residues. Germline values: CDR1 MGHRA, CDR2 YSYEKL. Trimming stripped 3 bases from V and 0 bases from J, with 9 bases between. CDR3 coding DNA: TGCGCCAGCAGCCATTCGGGGGACTCCTACGAGCAGTACTTC. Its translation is CASSHSGDSYEQYF.

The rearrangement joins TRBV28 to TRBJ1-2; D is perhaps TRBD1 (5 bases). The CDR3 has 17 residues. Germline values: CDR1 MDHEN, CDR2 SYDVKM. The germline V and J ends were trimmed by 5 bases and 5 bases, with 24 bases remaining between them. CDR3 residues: CASSGESGTQKEYGYTF. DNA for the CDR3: TGTGCCAGCAGTGGAGAGTCCGGGACCCAGAAGGAGTATGGCTACACCTTC.

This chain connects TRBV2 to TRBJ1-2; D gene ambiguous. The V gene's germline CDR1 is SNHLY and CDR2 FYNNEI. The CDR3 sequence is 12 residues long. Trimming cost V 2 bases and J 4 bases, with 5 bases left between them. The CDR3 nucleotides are TGTGCCAGCAGTGAACGGGGCTATGGCTACACCTTC. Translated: CASSERGYGYTF.

Here the CDR3 reads CASSLRGNYGYTF. The CDR3 DNA sequence: TGTGCCAGCAGCTTGAGAGGGAACTATGGCTACACCTTC. The V and J genes are TRBV5-6 and TRBJ1-2; D gene uncertain. The V gene's germline CDR1 is SGHDT and CDR2 YYEEEE. Trimming took 1 base from V and 2 from J, leaving 6 bases between them. CDR3 length: 13 residues. The whole variable domain, filled in from reference TRBV5-6 and TRBJ1-2, reads DAGVTQSPTHLIKTRGQQVTLRCSPKSGHDTVSWYQQALGQGPQFIFQYYEEEERQRGNFPDRFSGHQFPNYSSELNVNALLLGDSALYLCASSLRGNYGYTFGSGTRLTVV.

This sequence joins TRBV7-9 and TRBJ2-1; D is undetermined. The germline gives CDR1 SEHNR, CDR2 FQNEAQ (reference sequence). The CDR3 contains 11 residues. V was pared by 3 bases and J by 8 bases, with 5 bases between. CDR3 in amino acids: CASSLADEQFF. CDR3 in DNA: TGTGCCAGCAGCTTGGCAGATGAGCAGTTCTTC.

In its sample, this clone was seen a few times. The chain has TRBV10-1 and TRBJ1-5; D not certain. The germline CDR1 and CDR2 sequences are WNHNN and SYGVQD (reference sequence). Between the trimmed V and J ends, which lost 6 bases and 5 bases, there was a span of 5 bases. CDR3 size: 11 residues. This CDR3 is CASSPYQPQHF. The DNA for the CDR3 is TGCGCCAGCAGCCCCTATCAGCCCCAGCATTTT.

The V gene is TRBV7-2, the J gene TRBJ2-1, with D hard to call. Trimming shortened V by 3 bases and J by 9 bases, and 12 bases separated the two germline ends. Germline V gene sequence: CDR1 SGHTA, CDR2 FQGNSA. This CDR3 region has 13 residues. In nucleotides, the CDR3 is TGTGCCAGCAGCTTTTTCCAAGACGGTGAGCAGTTCTTC. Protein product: CASSFFQDGEQFF.

DNA for the CDR3: TGCGCCAGCAGCCAAGAAGCGGTCCAGGGTTTGGGGCCTGAAGCTTTCTTT. Encoded protein: CASSQEAVQGLGPEAFF. This chain uses TRBV4-1 with TRBJ1-1; tentatively, D is TRBD1 (5 bases). Trimming took 0 bases from V and 6 from J, leaving 20 bases between them. Looked up from germline, CDR1 is MGHRA and CDR2 is YSYEKL. The CDR3 has 17 residues.

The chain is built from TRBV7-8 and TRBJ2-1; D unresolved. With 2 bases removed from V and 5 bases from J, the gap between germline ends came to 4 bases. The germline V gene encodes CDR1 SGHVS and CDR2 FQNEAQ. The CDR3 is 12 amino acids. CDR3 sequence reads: CASSLLDNEQFF. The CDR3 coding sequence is TGTGCCAGCAGCTTACTGGACAATGAGCAGTTCTTC.

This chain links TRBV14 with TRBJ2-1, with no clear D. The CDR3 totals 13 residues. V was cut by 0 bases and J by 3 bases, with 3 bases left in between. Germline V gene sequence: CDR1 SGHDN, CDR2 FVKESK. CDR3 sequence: CASSQEFYNEQFF. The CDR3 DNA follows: TGTGCCAGCAGCCAAGAATTCTACAATGAGCAGTTCTTC. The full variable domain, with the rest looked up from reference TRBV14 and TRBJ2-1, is EAGVTQFPSHSVIEKGQTVTLRCDPISGHDNLYWYRRVMGKEIKFLLHFVKESKQDESGMPNNRFLAERTGGTYSTLKVQPAELEDSGVYFCASSQEFYNEQFFGPGTRLTVL.

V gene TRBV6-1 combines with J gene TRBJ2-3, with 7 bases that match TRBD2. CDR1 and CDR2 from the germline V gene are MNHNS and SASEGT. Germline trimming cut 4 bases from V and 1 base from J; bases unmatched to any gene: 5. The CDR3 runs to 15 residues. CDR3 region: CASSGGGSGTDTQYF. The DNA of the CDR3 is TGTGCCAGCAGTGGCGGGGGTTCAGGCACAGATACGCAGTATTTT.

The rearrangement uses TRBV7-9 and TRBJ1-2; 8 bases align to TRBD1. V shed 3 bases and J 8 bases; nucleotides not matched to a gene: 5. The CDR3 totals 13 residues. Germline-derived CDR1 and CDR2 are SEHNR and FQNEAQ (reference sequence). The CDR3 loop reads CASSFGQGVGYTF. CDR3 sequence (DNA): TGTGCCAGCAGCTTCGGACAGGGAGTAGGCTACACCTTC.